This T cell receptor beta chain was identified in a study of hypomethylating agent response in myelodysplastic syndrome. Findings and limits, study-wide: Novel MDS antigen recognition by shared GLIPH2 clusters is possible but unvalidated.

This clone is a singleton in its sample. The antigen is undetermined. V shed 0 bases and J shed 14 bases, with 4 bases lying between them. Germline V gene lookup returns CDR1 LGHDT and CDR2 YNNKEL (reference sequence). The CDR3 is made up of 9 amino acids. Method: immunoSEQ multiplex PCR; TCRdb's copy keeps in-frame clones and lacks some. Of over 3,500 clones in the sample, approximately 87% were seen once. V usage is TRBV3-1 (or the pseudogene TRBV3-2) and J usage is TRBJ2-5; D is ambiguous. The sequence derives from a human donor with myelodysplastic syndrome. Sequences were derived from bone marrow, sampled before or after starting hypomethylating agent treatment for myelodysplastic syndrome (not recorded which). The CDR3 DNA reads as TGTGCCAGCAGCCAAGACAGATACTTC. Translating gives CASSQDRYF.